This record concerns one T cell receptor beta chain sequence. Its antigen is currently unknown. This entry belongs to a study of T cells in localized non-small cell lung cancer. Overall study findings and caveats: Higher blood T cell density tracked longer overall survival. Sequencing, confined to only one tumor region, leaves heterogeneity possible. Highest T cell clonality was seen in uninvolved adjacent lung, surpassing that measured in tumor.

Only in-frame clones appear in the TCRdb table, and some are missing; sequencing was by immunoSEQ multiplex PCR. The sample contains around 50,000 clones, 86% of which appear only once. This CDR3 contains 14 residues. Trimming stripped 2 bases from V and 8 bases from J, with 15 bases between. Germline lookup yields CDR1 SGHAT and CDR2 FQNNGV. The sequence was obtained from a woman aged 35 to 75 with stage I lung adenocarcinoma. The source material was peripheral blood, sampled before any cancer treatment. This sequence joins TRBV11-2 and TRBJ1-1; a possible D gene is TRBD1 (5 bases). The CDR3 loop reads CASSLISGRNEAFF. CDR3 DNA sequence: TGTGCCAGCAGCTTAATTTCAGGGCGGAACGAAGCTTTCTTT.